This T cell receptor (beta chain) originates from a study of blood T cell repertoires in COVID-19. About the study: COVID-19 samples collected from the United States, Italy and Spain covered acute and convalescent phases. Sources were T cells, B-cell-depleted T cells, or PBMCs; the material itself was cDNA or gDNA.

In its sample, this clone was seen once. CDR1 and CDR2 from the germline V gene are SGHTS and YDEGEE. Trimming removed 7 bases from V and 4 bases from J; junction bases left unmatched: 17. The CDR3 is 18 residues long. Under the authors' procedure: The assay estimated nucleated cells by amplifying reference gene primers. TCRdb's table, derived via immunoSEQ multiplex PCR, lists solely in-frame clones and lacks some. The DNA was the basis for D and trimming; V, J and clone size are from that table. Among about 87,000 clones listed, around nine tenths were seen once. This sequence was found in a man aged 35-49 years with acute or convalescent COVID-19. V usage is TRBV5-8 and J usage is TRBJ2-3; 11 bases match TRBD2. Sample: peripheral blood. As DNA, the CDR3 is TGTGCCAGCCCCATCGGGCCACTAGCGGGAGCCATGTCAGATACGCAGTATTTT. As protein: CASPIGPLAGAMSDTQYF.